One and the same sample provided the 9 T cell receptor beta chains below, sequenced in a study of tumor and adjacent non-tumor tissue in lung cancer (dated by TCRdb to about 2018). Library generation was performed with multiplex PCR. The sample was run on an Illumina HiSeq 2500. Following protocols modified from ARM-PCR, the researchers constructed TCRbeta libraries through three rounds of nested PCR with primers (Table S4). TCRdb cleaned the public reads at Q25 with fastp, built clones with MiXCR and kept in-frame beta chains. Entries that share a CDR3 protein sequence are merged under the most common genes and DNA. Present in this sample are about 48,000 distinct CDR3 sequences, roughly two thirds of which were seen just once. Around 30% of the sample is held by the ten biggest clonotypes. RNA was extracted from bulk unsorted tissue and checked for quality with a NanoDrop ND-1000 and an Agilent 2100. Distant non-tumor tissue taken more than 3 cm from the tumor edge was used as the normal lung sample.

The sample consisted of distant non-tumor lung tissue. These TCRs come from a woman in her seventies with non-small cell lung cancer.

This clonotype was seen ten or more times. CDR3 in amino acids: CASALGTSGYNEQFF. CDR3 coding DNA: TGTGCCAGCGCCCTCGGGACTAGCGGCTACAATGAGCAGTTCTTC. The chain couples TRBV5-4 to TRBJ2-1; 11 nucleotides match TRBD2. This CDR3 is 15 amino acids long. Germline lookup yields CDR1 SGHNT and CDR2 YYREEE (reference sequence). The junction had 6 bases not matched to a gene; V was cut back by 7 bases and J by 3 bases.

As for this clonotype: A much larger clone lies one base from this, so it may be a read error. V and J are TRBV30 and TRBJ1-3; D gene unclear. Deletions cut 0 bases from V and 0 bases from J, with 9 bases between. This CDR3 is built from 15 residues. Germline CDR1 reads GTSNPN; CDR2 reads SVGIG (reference sequence). The CDR3 nucleotides read TGTGCCTGGAGTGTTGAGAGCCACTCTGGAAACACCATATATTTT. As protein: CAWSVESHSGNTIYF.

As for this clonotype: One end of the junction is discordant with germline, which a read error may explain. The V call is TRBV7-8, the J call TRBJ2-7; no clear D gene. There are 12 residues in the CDR3. Germline assignment: CDR1 SGHVS and CDR2 FQNEAQ. In nucleotides, the CDR3 is TGTGCCAGCAGCTTATTTTCCTACGAGCAAAACTTC. Protein: CASSLFSYEQNF.

As regards this clonotype: Being one base from a much bigger clone, this may be a read error. The chain couples TRBV28 to TRBJ2-5; D remains unclear. Germline V gives CDR1 MDHEN, CDR2 SYDVKM. The CDR3 totals 14 residues. Here the CDR3 reads CAISLYRSQETQYF. For the CDR3, the DNA is TGTGCCATCAGTTTATACCGAAGCCAAGAGACCCAGTACTTC.

To note about this clonotype: Because the CDR3 is missing its conserved closing phenylalanine or tryptophan, this is likely a read error. The chain couples TRBV5-1 to TRBJ1-6, with unresolved D. Germline CDR1 reads SGHRS; CDR2 reads YFSETQ. The ends were cut back, 4 bases at V and 5 bases at J, with 13 bases in the middle. The CDR3 sequence is 15 residues long. The CDR3 sequence is CASSLGYSDNSPLHI. The CDR3 region has the DNA TGCGCCAGCAGCCTGGGATACAGCGATAATTCACCCCTCCACATT.

As concerns this clonotype: The conserved phenylalanine or tryptophan is not found at the CDR3 terminus, so this likely reflects a read error. The DNA is omitted, as the CDR3 cannot be located on it reliably, and the CDR3 follows TCRdb's listing. The chain has TRBV4-1 and TRBJ1-2; the listed D gene, TRBD1, was not tested against the DNA. The germline V gene encodes CDR1 MGHRA and CDR2 YSYEKL. The CDR3 numbers 15 amino acids, ends counted. This chain's CDR3 is CASSQEGGANYGYTL.

As regards this clonotype: A read error may be the cause here, since a much bigger clone is one base away. V gene TRBV5-1 combines with J gene TRBJ2-1; 8 nucleotides line up with TRBD2. The CDR3 loop spans 14 amino acids. Per germline, CDR1 SGHRS and CDR2 YFSETQ. The CDR3 region is CTSSAGTRDNEQFF. CDR3 DNA: TGCACCAGCAGCGCCGGGACTAGGGACAATGAGCAGTTCTTC.

Notes on this clonotype: The junction departs from the called germline gene at one end, perhaps through a read error. The rearrangement uses TRBV10-2 and TRBJ2-7; no definite D call. This CDR3 contains 13 residues. Germline loops: CDR1 WSHSY, CDR2 SAAADI. CDR3 sequence: CASCSARSYEQYF. The CDR3 nucleotides read TGCGCCAGCTGTTCAGCGAGGTCCTACGAGCAATACTTC.

A word on this clonotype: A junction end diverges from the germline sequence, so it may reflect a read error. CDR3 sequence: CACSLGAGGPGEQFF. The DNA for the CDR3 is TGTGCCTGCAGCTTAGGGGCGGGAGGACCCGGGGAGCAGTTCTTC. The chain carries TRBV7-8 and TRBJ2-1; 8 nucleotides line up with TRBD2. The CDR3 runs to 15 residues. Per germline, CDR1 SGHVS and CDR2 FQNEAQ. Full variable domain (remainder filled in from reference TRBV7-8 and TRBJ2-1): GAGVSQSPRYKVAKRGQDVALRCDPISGHVSLFWYQQALGQGPEFLTYFQNEAQLDKSGLPSDRFFAERPEGSVSTLKIQRTQQEDSAVYLCACSLGAGGPGEQFFGPGTRLTVL.